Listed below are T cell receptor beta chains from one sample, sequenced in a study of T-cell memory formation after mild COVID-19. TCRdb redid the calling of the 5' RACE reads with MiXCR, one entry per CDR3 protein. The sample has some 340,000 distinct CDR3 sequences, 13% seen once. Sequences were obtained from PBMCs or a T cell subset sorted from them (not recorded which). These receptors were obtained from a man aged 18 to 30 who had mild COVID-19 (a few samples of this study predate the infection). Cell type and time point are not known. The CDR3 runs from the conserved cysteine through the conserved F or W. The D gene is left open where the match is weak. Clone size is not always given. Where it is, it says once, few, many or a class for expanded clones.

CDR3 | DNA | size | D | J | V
CASSLTGGDGYTF | TGCGCCAGCAGCTTAACAGGGGGGGATGGCTACACCTTC | few | TRBD1 | TRBJ1-2 | TRBV5-1
CSAVDRGTGANVLTF | TGCAGTGCTGTAGACAGGGGAACTGGGGCCAACGTCCTGACTTTC | . | TRBD1 | TRBJ2-6 | TRBV20-1
CASSLGGPQANYGYTF | TGCGCCAGCAGCTTGGGAGGGCCCCAAGCTAACTATGGCTACACCTTC | many | . | TRBJ1-2 | TRBV5-1
CASSLEGLASEQFF | TGTGCCAGCAGCTTAGAGGGACTAGCGAGTGAGCAGTTCTTC | . | TRBD2 | TRBJ2-1 | TRBV7-9
CATSRTRGNEQFF | TGTGCCACCAGCAGAACAAGGGGTAATGAGCAGTTCTTC | . | . | TRBJ2-1 | TRBV15
CASRKTDTGELFF | TGCGCCAGCAGAAAGACAGACACCGGGGAGCTGTTTTTT | many | . | TRBJ2-2 | TRBV10-2
CASSLQRGNNEQFF | TGTGCCAGCAGCCTCCAGCGGGGGAACAATGAGCAGTTCTTC | few | TRBD2 | TRBJ2-1 | TRBV4-2
CASSWRLADSYEQYF | TGCGCCAGCAGTTGGCGACTAGCGGACTCCTACGAGCAGTACTTC | few | TRBD2 | TRBJ2-7 | TRBV23-1
CASSVGNDGAFF | TGCGCCAGCAGCGTAGGGAATGACGGAGCTTTCTTT | few | . | TRBJ1-1 | TRBV4-3
CASSLSGRGTADTQYF | TGTGCCAGCAGCTTGTCCGGGAGAGGGACCGCAGATACGCAGTATTTT | few | . | TRBJ2-3 | TRBV7-9
CASSAPRDWETQYF | TGTGCCAGCAGTGCCCCGAGGGATTGGGAGACCCAGTACTTC | few | . | TRBJ2-5 | TRBV12-3/TRBV12-4
CASSTTPRANMSPLHF | TGTGCCAGCAGCACCACGCCTCGGGCGAATATGTCACCCCTCCACTTT | few | . | TRBJ1-6 | TRBV9
CASSESFPGGPGELFF | TGCGCCAGCAGTGAGTCCTTTCCGGGGGGACCCGGGGAGCTGTTTTTT | few | TRBD2 | TRBJ2-2 | TRBV10-1
CSARVRSGANVLTF | TGCAGTGCTAGGGTCAGATCTGGGGCCAACGTCCTGACTTTC | few | . | TRBJ2-6 | TRBV20-1
CSARRVGPQETQYF | TGCAGTGCTAGGAGGGTGGGGCCACAAGAGACCCAGTACTTC | many | . | TRBJ2-5 | TRBV20-1
CSARDRGPSGELFF | TGCAGCGCCAGGGACAGGGGGCCCTCCGGGGAGCTGTTTTTT | few | TRBD1 | TRBJ2-2 | TRBV29-1
CASRDRAGDTQYF | TGCGCCAGCAGGGACAGGGCGGGAGATACGCAGTATTTT | . | TRBD1 | TRBJ2-3 | TRBV10-2
CASSSSRLAGGPQLDTQYF | TGTGCCAGCAGCTCTAGTAGGCTAGCGGGGGGGCCCCAGCTAGATACGCAGTATTTT | . | TRBD2 | TRBJ2-3 | TRBV11-2
CASKLTGLAGELFF | TGTGCCAGCAAACTGACAGGGCTGGCCGGGGAGCTGTTTTTT | few | TRBD1 | TRBJ2-2 | TRBV6-2/TRBV6-3
CASSRNRGSYEQYF | TGTGCCAGCAGTCGGAACAGGGGTTCCTACGAGCAGTACTTC | few | TRBD1 | TRBJ2-7 | TRBV12-3/TRBV12-4
CASSRSPTSPLHF | TGTGCCAGCAGCCGATCCCCGACGTCACCCCTCCACTTT | few | . | TRBJ1-6 | TRBV3-1
CAARVIQGETQYF | TGTGCCGCCCGGGTAATTCAAGGAGAGACCCAGTACTTC | . | . | TRBJ2-5 | TRBV10-3
CASSPRGTSYEQYF | TGTGCCAGCTCACCAAGGGGCACCTCCTACGAGCAGTACTTC | . | . | TRBJ2-7 | TRBV18
CASRNTGGGETQYF | TGTGCCAGTAGGAATACAGGGGGAGGAGAGACCCAGTACTTC | . | TRBD1 | TRBJ2-5 | TRBV19
CASSFGTQFRNEQFF | TGTGCCAGCAGTTTCGGGACACAATTTCGCAATGAGCAGTTCTTC | . | . | TRBJ2-1 | TRBV27
CASRTELHYGYTF | TGTGCCAGCAGGACAGAGCTCCACTATGGCTACACCTTC | . | . | TRBJ1-2 | TRBV21-1
CASSQRVQNSPLHF | TGTGCCAGCAGCCAAAGGGTCCAGAATTCACCCCTCCACTTT | few | . | TRBJ1-6 | TRBV9
CASSQSRASEAFF | TGTGCCAGCAGCCAATCCAGGGCCTCTGAAGCTTTCTTT | few | . | TRBJ1-1 | TRBV3-1
CASSYSSLAGYNEQFF | TGTGCCAGCAGTTACTCGAGTCTAGCGGGTTACAATGAGCAGTTCTTC | . | TRBD2 | TRBJ2-1 | TRBV6-5
CASSQARSSGTGVPTYNEQFF | TGTGCCAGCAGCCAAGCCCGTAGTTCTGGAACAGGGGTTCCTACCTACAATGAGCAGTTCTTC | once | TRBD1 | TRBJ2-1 | TRBV14
CASSIPGTRGNEQFF | TGTGCCAGCAGCATACCCGGGACTAGGGGTAATGAGCAGTTCTTC | . | TRBD2 | TRBJ2-1 | TRBV3-1
CASRYSGGVSYNEQFF | TGTGCCAGTAGGTATAGCGGGGGAGTCTCCTACAATGAGCAGTTCTTC | few | TRBD2 | TRBJ2-1 | TRBV19
CASTLATGEQYF | TGTGCCAGCACCCTCGCCACGGGCGAGCAGTACTTC | few | . | TRBJ2-7 | TRBV6-2/TRBV6-3
CASSLFWAGGSNQPQHF | TGTGCCAGCAGCTTGTTCTGGGCAGGGGGCTCGAATCAGCCCCAGCATTTT | . | TRBD1 | TRBJ1-5 | TRBV5-5
CASSNSRQGALNTEAFF | TGTGCCAGCAGCAACAGCCGACAGGGGGCATTGAACACTGAAGCTTTCTTT | . | TRBD1 | TRBJ1-1 | TRBV9
CASSQGTSGRDTQYF | TGTGCCAGCAGCCAAGGGACTAGCGGACGAGATACGCAGTATTTT | few | TRBD2 | TRBJ2-3 | TRBV11-2
CASSTTGTKNIQYF | TGTGCCAGCAGCACAACAGGGACCAAAAACATTCAGTACTTC | . | . | TRBJ2-4 | TRBV7-9
CASSPALAGVETQYF | TGTGCCAGCAGCCCCGCCCTAGCGGGGGTAGAGACCCAGTACTTC | . | TRBD2 | TRBJ2-5 | TRBV11-2
CASSLQPGVAFF | TGTGCCAGCAGCTTGCAGCCAGGGGTGGCTTTCTTT | . | . | TRBJ1-1 | TRBV11-2
CASSQDLGVHGPQF | TGCGCCAGCAGCCAAGATCTGGGGGTTCATGGGCCTCAATTC | . | . | TRBJ2-5 | TRBV4-1
CASRQGGQDSPLHF | TGTGCCAGCAGACAGGGGGGTCAAGATTCACCCCTCCACTTT | few | TRBD1 | TRBJ1-6 | TRBV5-6
CASRRGRLANTGELFF | TGTGCCAGCCGAAGGGGAAGACTAGCGAACACCGGGGAGCTGTTTTTT | few | . | TRBJ2-2 | TRBV12-3/TRBV12-4
CASSSPRTALYGYTF | TGTGCCAGCAGTTCACCTCGGACAGCCCTATACGGCTACACCTTC | . | . | TRBJ1-2 | TRBV28
CASSLFAGTNYGYTF | TGTGCCAGCAGCTTATTTGCAGGGACAAACTATGGCTACACCTTC | . | . | TRBJ1-2 | TRBV7-6
CASSQGRGVNYGYTF | TGTGCCAGCAGCCAGGGGCGGGGGGTCAACTATGGCTACACCTTC | . | . | TRBJ1-2 | TRBV7-2
CASSMGLAETGELFF | TGTGCCAGCAGCATGGGACTAGCGGAAACCGGGGAGCTGTTTTTT | . | TRBD2 | TRBJ2-2 | TRBV7-9
CASSYSLAGVEQFF | TGTGCCAGCAGTTACTCCTTAGCGGGGGTGGAGCAGTTCTTC | few | TRBD2 | TRBJ2-1 | TRBV6-5
CASSGTRNWQYF | TGTGCCAGCAGCGGTACCCGGAACTGGCAGTATTTT | many | . | TRBJ2-3 | TRBV9
CASSSPGSVETQYF | TGTGCCAGCAGTTCTCCAGGGTCTGTGGAGACCCAGTACTTC | few | . | TRBJ2-5 | TRBV6-5
CASSPPLGNSPLHF | TGTGCCAGCTCACCACCGCTGGGGAATTCACCCCTCCACTTT | . | . | TRBJ1-6 | TRBV18
CASSLGAGLAYEQYF | TGCGCCAGCAGCCTGGGGGCGGGACTAGCGTACGAGCAGTACTTC | . | TRBD2 | TRBJ2-7 | TRBV5-1
CSVDSEFVGDIAGYTF | TGCAGCGTTGATTCTGAATTCGTCGGGGATATAGCTGGCTACACCTTC | . | . | TRBJ1-2 | TRBV29-1
CASSSGNEQFF | TGTGCCAGCAGTTCGGGCAATGAGCAGTTCTTC | many | . | TRBJ2-1 | TRBV12-3/TRBV12-4
CSAYRAGADNQPQHF | TGCAGTGCTTATCGGGCGGGGGCCGACAATCAGCCCCAGCATTTT | . | . | TRBJ1-5 | TRBV20-1
CASKLDAGGPDRQETQYF | TGCGCCAGCAAGTTGGACGCGGGGGGCCCCGATCGGCAAGAGACCCAGTACTTC | . | TRBD2 | TRBJ2-5 | TRBV5-1
CIFSKDSMNTEAFF | TGCATTTTTTCCAAGGACAGTATGAACACTGAAGCTTTCTTT | . | . | TRBJ1-1 | TRBV20-1
CASSLSLDGTDTQYF | TGCGCCAGCAGCTTGTCCCTAGATGGCACAGATACGCAGTATTTT | few | . | TRBJ2-3 | TRBV5-1
CSAREFRGDQPQHF | TGCAGTGCTAGAGAGTTCAGGGGAGATCAGCCCCAGCATTTT | few | . | TRBJ1-5 | TRBV20-1
CASSLAGQGAWTEAFF | TGTGCCAGCAGCCTTGCTGGACAGGGGGCCTGGACTGAAGCTTTCTTT | few | TRBD1 | TRBJ1-1 | TRBV5-6
CASSLGKGYEQYF | TGCGCCAGCAGCTTGGGGAAGGGCTACGAGCAGTACTTC | few | . | TRBJ2-7 | TRBV5-1